The clone carrying this TCR beta chain was picked up many times. Its antigen is not known. This CDR3 is built from 13 residues. V lost 0 bases and J 12 bases, leaving 11 bases between the germline ends. Germline loops: CDR1 KGHDR, CDR2 SFDVKD. The sample originates from a study of response to subunit inactivated influenza vaccine. Study outcomes and limitations: After each seasonal influenza vaccination, few new T cells are recruited, the authors suggested.

TCRdb re-called the RT-PCR reads through MiXCR, storing one row per CDR3 protein. This table holds about 570,000 distinct CDR3 sequences, 12% found once. The TCR originated in a man aged 50-59 years who received an inactivated influenza vaccine. Sample: PBMCs from blood, taken on the day of vaccination. V and J are TRBV24-1 and TRBJ1-5; maybe TRBD1 (6 bases). The CDR3 DNA reads as TGTGCCACCAGTGATTTGCAAGGGGGGATCCAGCATTTT. Translating it yields CATSDLQGGIQHF.